This paragraph reports one T cell receptor beta chain. The antigen is unknown. This PCR relied on a set of 60 Vbeta primers and 13 Jbeta primers. Measured with immunoSEQ multiplex PCR; TCRdb has only the in-frame clones, and not every one. The sample shows over 75,000 clones, 65% to 90% of them seen only once. This record belongs to a study of cytomegalovirus exposure and HLA in healthy donors. For the study at large: Prior work identified some 120 million unique TCR beta sequences in 150 million to 200 million T cells. Whole-study findings and limits: After further analysis at a later stage, 16,951 TCR beta sequences were associated with HLA alleles at 0.05 false discovery rate.

This CDR3 contains 16 residues. Looked up from germline, CDR1 is MNHNY and CDR2 is SVGAGI (reference sequence). The TCR comes from a man younger than 45 in good health and CMV-seropositive. V usage is TRBV6-6 and J usage is TRBJ2-5; TRBD2 might be the D (6 bases). The J call may be wrong; the DNA end is better matched by TRBJ2-7. The sequenced material came from PBMCs. This chain's CDR3 is CASSPPIAGRSYEQYF. CDR3 nucleotides: TGTGCCAGCAGCCCCCCCATTGCGGGACGATCCTACGAGCAGTACTTC.